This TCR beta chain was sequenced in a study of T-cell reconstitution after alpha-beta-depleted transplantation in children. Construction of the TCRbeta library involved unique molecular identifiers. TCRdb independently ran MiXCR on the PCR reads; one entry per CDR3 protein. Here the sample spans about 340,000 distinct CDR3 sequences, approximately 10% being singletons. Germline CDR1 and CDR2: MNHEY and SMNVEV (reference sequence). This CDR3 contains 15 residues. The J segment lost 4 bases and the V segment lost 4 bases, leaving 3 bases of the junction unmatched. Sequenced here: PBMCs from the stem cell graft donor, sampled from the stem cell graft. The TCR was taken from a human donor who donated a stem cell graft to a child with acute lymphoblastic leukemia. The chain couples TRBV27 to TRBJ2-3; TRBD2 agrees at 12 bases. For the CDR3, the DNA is TGTGCCAGCAGTTCGCCTAGCGGGAGGGCAGATACGCAGTATTTT. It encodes CASSSPSGRADTQYF.